The rows below give T cell receptor beta chains drawn from one sample of a study of T-cell reconstitution after alpha-beta-depleted transplantation in children. Using its own MiXCR run on the PCR reads, TCRdb lists one record per CDR3 protein. This sample has approximately 270,000 distinct CDR3 sequences; about 24% occur once, and the top ten carry about 5%. This sample comprised PBMCs, mostly from graft donor cells, obtained 360 days after TCRalphabeta/CD19-depleted stem cell transplant. The receptors originated from a female patient between 2 and 15 years old who had a stem cell transplant for congenital amegakaryocytic thrombocytopenia, so the T cells may come from the graft donor. CDR3s include the opening cysteine and the closing phenylalanine or tryptophan. A D gene is named only where the DNA matches it firmly. Clone sizes are given selectively: once, few, many, or a class where the clone is expanded.

V gene: TRBV19
clone size: -
D gene: -
J gene: TRBJ2-2
CDR3 DNA: TGTGCCAGTAGTATAGATCCGGCCCCCTGGGGCGGGGAGCTGTTTTTT
CDR3 protein: CASSIDPAPWGGELFF

V gene: TRBV2
clone size: -
D gene: -
J gene: TRBJ2-4
CDR3 DNA: TGTGCCAGCAGTCGTGACCCAGCGACTACGGACATTCAGTACTTC
CDR3 protein: CASSRDPATTDIQYF

V gene: TRBV20-1
clone size: -
D gene: -
J gene: TRBJ2-7
CDR3 DNA: TGCAGTGCTAGAGACCCAGGGAGAACAGGAACCTACGAGCAGTACTTC
CDR3 protein: CSARDPGRTGTYEQYF

V gene: TRBV9
clone size: few
D gene: TRBD1
J gene: TRBJ2-2
CDR3 DNA: TGTGCCAGCAGGGGACAGGCGAACACCGGGGAGCTGTTTTTT
CDR3 protein: CASRGQANTGELFF

V gene: TRBV20-1
clone size: few
D gene: -
J gene: TRBJ1-5
CDR3 DNA: TGCAGTGCTAGTGGGGCAGGGCAGGGGCAGATGCCCCAGCATTTT
CDR3 protein: CSASGAGQGQMPQHF

V gene: TRBV29-1
clone size: once
D gene: TRBD2
J gene: TRBJ2-3
CDR3 DNA: TGCAGCTTTGCAGCGGGGAGAACGGGCACAGATACGCAGTATTTT
CDR3 protein: CSFAAGRTGTDTQYF

V gene: TRBV5-1
clone size: -
D gene: -
J gene: TRBJ1-6
CDR3 DNA: TGCGCCAGCAGCTTGTCAGGGGCGTTTAATTCACCCCTCCACTTT
CDR3 protein: CASSLSGAFNSPLHF

V gene: TRBV6-1
clone size: few
D gene: -
J gene: TRBJ2-5
CDR3 DNA: TGTGCCAGCAGTCTTGGGACATCCCATTGGAAGACCCAGTACTTC
CDR3 protein: CASSLGTSHWKTQYF

V gene: TRBV20-1
clone size: -
D gene: TRBD1
J gene: TRBJ1-1
CDR3 DNA: TGCAGTGCTCCCCGGACAGGCGAGAACACTGAAGCTTTCTTT
CDR3 protein: CSAPRTGENTEAFF

V gene: TRBV4-3
clone size: few
D gene: -
J gene: TRBJ2-5
CDR3 DNA: TGCGCCAGCAGCCAAGGGATAGGGAAAGAGACCCAGTACTTC
CDR3 protein: CASSQGIGKETQYF

V gene: TRBV5-5
clone size: few
D gene: -
J gene: TRBJ2-1
CDR3 DNA: TGTGCCAGCAGCTTGGAATCCTGGGAGGTGGGCAATGAGCAGTTCTTC
CDR3 protein: CASSLESWEVGNEQFF

V gene: TRBV4-1
clone size: -
D gene: -
J gene: TRBJ1-5
CDR3 DNA: TGCGCCAGCAGCTCTCAGGCCCATCAGCCCCAGCATTTT
CDR3 protein: CASSSQAHQPQHF

V gene: TRBV4-1
clone size: -
D gene: -
J gene: TRBJ1-5
CDR3 DNA: TGCGCCAGCAGCGGGCAGGATAGCAATCAGCCCCAGCATTTT
CDR3 protein: CASSGQDSNQPQHF

V gene: TRBV27
clone size: -
D gene: TRBD2
J gene: TRBJ2-1
CDR3 DNA: TGTGCCAGCAGTGTAGCGGGACACCCCGGCAATGAGCAGTTCTTC
CDR3 protein: CASSVAGHPGNEQFF

V gene: TRBV5-4
clone size: few
D gene: -
J gene: TRBJ2-1
CDR3 DNA: TGTGCCAGCAGCAAACCGCCTTCCCCGAGGTACAATGAGCAGTTCTTC
CDR3 protein: CASSKPPSPRYNEQFF

V gene: TRBV29-1
clone size: -
D gene: TRBD2
J gene: TRBJ2-5
CDR3 DNA: TGCAGCGTTGGACGGACTAGCGGGAGGGGTAAAGAGACCCAGTACTTC
CDR3 protein: CSVGRTSGRGKETQYF

V gene: TRBV20-1
clone size: -
D gene: -
J gene: TRBJ2-5
CDR3 DNA: TGCAGTGCCGAAGTTGGAGAGACCCAGTACTTC
CDR3 protein: CSAEVGETQYF

V gene: TRBV10-3
clone size: -
D gene: TRBD1
J gene: TRBJ2-2
CDR3 DNA: TGTGCCATCAAGGGAGACAGGGGGCGCACCGGGGAGCTGTTTTTT
CDR3 protein: CAIKGDRGRTGELFF

V gene: TRBV12-3/TRBV12-4
clone size: many
D gene: -
J gene: TRBJ1-3
CDR3 DNA: TGTGCCAGCACCGTACAGCTGCCCTCTGGAAACACCATATATTTT
CDR3 protein: CASTVQLPSGNTIYF

V gene: TRBV2
clone size: -
D gene: -
J gene: TRBJ2-2
CDR3 DNA: TGTGCCAGCTTGGAGAACACCGGGGAGCTGTTTTTT
CDR3 protein: CASLENTGELFF

V gene: TRBV5-1
clone size: -
D gene: -
J gene: TRBJ2-7
CDR3 DNA: TGCGCCAGCAGCTTGGAACCGGGACAACTTTCCTACGAGCAGTACTTC
CDR3 protein: CASSLEPGQLSYEQYF

V gene: TRBV12-3/TRBV12-4
clone size: many
D gene: -
J gene: TRBJ1-1
CDR3 DNA: TGTGCCAGCAGTTTAGGGGGTAGGACTGAAGCTTTCTTT
CDR3 protein: CASSLGGRTEAFF

V gene: TRBV6-2/TRBV6-3
clone size: few
D gene: TRBD1
J gene: TRBJ2-7
CDR3 DNA: TGTGCCAGCAGACCGGGACAGGGGGCTCTCTACGAGCAGTACTTC
CDR3 protein: CASRPGQGALYEQYF

V gene: TRBV12-3/TRBV12-4
clone size: few
D gene: -
J gene: TRBJ2-1
CDR3 DNA: TGTGCCAGCAGTTTACCGGGGCCCACCTACAATGAGCAGTTCTTC
CDR3 protein: CASSLPGPTYNEQFF

V gene: TRBV27
clone size: -
D gene: -
J gene: TRBJ1-1
CDR3 DNA: TGTGCCAGCCGGCGGGGTCTCAGAAACACTGAAGCTTTCTTT
CDR3 protein: CASRRGLRNTEAFF

V gene: TRBV4-1
clone size: few
D gene: TRBD1
J gene: TRBJ2-3
CDR3 DNA: TGCGCCAGCAGCCAAGGTGGACAGGCCTTCACAGATACGCAGTATTTT
CDR3 protein: CASSQGGQAFTDTQYF

V gene: TRBV3-1
clone size: few
D gene: -
J gene: TRBJ1-4
CDR3 DNA: TGTGCCAGCAGCCAATCAGGGTGGGGTAGTGAAAAACTGTTTTTT
CDR3 protein: CASSQSGWGSEKLFF

V gene: TRBV11-2
clone size: -
D gene: -
J gene: TRBJ2-7
CDR3 DNA: TGTGCCAGCAGCGGGGGCCGTACCGCCTACGAGCAGTACTTC
CDR3 protein: CASSGGRTAYEQYF

V gene: TRBV29-1
clone size: many
D gene: TRBD2
J gene: TRBJ2-1
CDR3 DNA: TGCAGCGCGACTAGCGGGACCCAAGATGAGCAGTTCTTC
CDR3 protein: CSATSGTQDEQFF

V gene: TRBV29-1
clone size: many
D gene: TRBD2
J gene: TRBJ2-7
CDR3 DNA: TGCAGCGTTGGCACTAGCGGGCACTACGAGCAGTACTTC
CDR3 protein: CSVGTSGHYEQYF

V gene: TRBV2
clone size: -
D gene: TRBD1
J gene: TRBJ2-7
CDR3 DNA: TGTGCCAGCAGATCGTACGGGACAGTCTCCTACGAGCAGTACTTC
CDR3 protein: CASRSYGTVSYEQYF

V gene: TRBV4-1
clone size: few
D gene: -
J gene: TRBJ2-1
CDR3 DNA: TGCGCCAGCAGCCAATTACCGGGACTCAGATACAATGAGCAGTTCTTC
CDR3 protein: CASSQLPGLRYNEQFF

V gene: TRBV12-3/TRBV12-4
clone size: -
D gene: -
J gene: TRBJ1-2
CDR3 DNA: TGTGCCAGCAGTTTGTCGTCAGGGAACTATGGCTACACCTTC
CDR3 protein: CASSLSSGNYGYTF

V gene: TRBV7-2
clone size: few
D gene: -
J gene: TRBJ2-7
CDR3 DNA: TGTGCCAGCAGTATTACAGGACGCAACTCCTACGAGCAGTACTTC
CDR3 protein: CASSITGRNSYEQYF

V gene: TRBV2
clone size: -
D gene: TRBD2
J gene: TRBJ2-1
CDR3 DNA: TGTGCCAGCATAGGCCTAGCGGGTGCAAATGAGCAGTTCTTC
CDR3 protein: CASIGLAGANEQFF

V gene: TRBV7-8
clone size: -
D gene: -
J gene: TRBJ1-5
CDR3 DNA: TGTGCCAGCAGCTCTGAATCGACAGGCCCCTGGGAAGGGAGCAATCAGCCCCAGCATTTT
CDR3 protein: CASSSESTGPWEGSNQPQHF

V gene: TRBV12-3/TRBV12-4
clone size: few
D gene: TRBD1
J gene: TRBJ1-1
CDR3 DNA: TGTGCCAGCAGCCTACGACAGGGTACTGAAGCTTTCTTT
CDR3 protein: CASSLRQGTEAFF

V gene: TRBV12-3/TRBV12-4
clone size: few
D gene: -
J gene: TRBJ1-1
CDR3 DNA: TGTGCCAGCAGCCCCGGGAGCCGGTGGGCTTTCTTT
CDR3 protein: CASSPGSRWAFF

V gene: TRBV27
clone size: few
D gene: -
J gene: TRBJ2-5
CDR3 DNA: TGTGCCAGCAGTGGATTGGACACTTTTTGGGAGACCCAGTACTTC
CDR3 protein: CASSGLDTFWETQYF

V gene: TRBV29-1
clone size: few
D gene: -
J gene: TRBJ1-1
CDR3 DNA: TGCAGCGTTGAAGATCCTACGGTGAACACTGAAGCTTTCTTT
CDR3 protein: CSVEDPTVNTEAFF

V gene: TRBV9
clone size: -
D gene: -
J gene: TRBJ1-2
CDR3 DNA: TGTGCCAGCAGCGCAACTAACGGTCCCATCACTGGCTACACCTTC
CDR3 protein: CASSATNGPITGYTF

V gene: TRBV4-1
clone size: few
D gene: TRBD2
J gene: TRBJ2-3
CDR3 DNA: TGCGCCAGCAGCCAAGGGACTAGCGGGTTCTACACAGATACGCAGTATTTT
CDR3 protein: CASSQGTSGFYTDTQYF

V gene: TRBV20-1
clone size: -
D gene: -
J gene: TRBJ1-1
CDR3 DNA: TGCAGTGCTAGAAAGAAACGGATGAACACTGAAGCTTTCTTT
CDR3 protein: CSARKKRMNTEAFF

V gene: TRBV7-2
clone size: many
D gene: -
J gene: TRBJ2-3
CDR3 DNA: TGTGCCAGCAGCCCTCGGGCTGCAGATACGCAGTATTTT
CDR3 protein: CASSPRAADTQYF

V gene: TRBV2
clone size: few
D gene: TRBD1
J gene: TRBJ2-3
CDR3 DNA: TGTGCCAGCAGGGTACAGGGGAGCACAGATACGCAGTATTTT
CDR3 protein: CASRVQGSTDTQYF

V gene: TRBV4-1
clone size: -
D gene: -
J gene: TRBJ1-1
CDR3 DNA: TGCGCCAGCAGCCAAGGAGGGGATCTGAGCACTGAAGCTTTCTTT
CDR3 protein: CASSQGGDLSTEAFF

V gene: TRBV27
clone size: few
D gene: TRBD1
J gene: TRBJ2-5
CDR3 DNA: TGTGCCAGCAGTTCAACAGGGGGCGTGGAGACCCAGTACTTC
CDR3 protein: CASSSTGGVETQYF

V gene: TRBV5-5
clone size: many
D gene: -
J gene: TRBJ1-1
CDR3 DNA: TGTGCCAGCAGCTTCGGCATTACCGAAGCTTTCTTT
CDR3 protein: CASSFGITEAFF

V gene: TRBV29-1
clone size: -
D gene: TRBD1
J gene: TRBJ2-7
CDR3 DNA: TGCAGCGTTGAAGAGTTTGGACAGGGGCGATTCGAGCAGTACTTC
CDR3 protein: CSVEEFGQGRFEQYF

V gene: TRBV7-2
clone size: -
D gene: TRBD2
J gene: TRBJ2-2
CDR3 DNA: TGTGCCAGCAGCTTACTAGCGGGAGCCGGGGAGCTGTTTTTT
CDR3 protein: CASSLLAGAGELFF

V gene: TRBV11-2
clone size: -
D gene: -
J gene: TRBJ2-5
CDR3 DNA: TGTGCCAGCCTGAGGGGGGCCGAAGAGACCCAGTACTTC
CDR3 protein: CASLRGAEETQYF

V gene: TRBV7-2
clone size: -
D gene: -
J gene: TRBJ2-1
CDR3 DNA: TGTGCCAGCAGCTCTTGGGGCAGCGAGCAGTTCTTC
CDR3 protein: CASSSWGSEQFF

V gene: TRBV2
clone size: many
D gene: TRBD1
J gene: TRBJ1-1
CDR3 DNA: TGTGCCAGCAGTCCAGACCGACAGGGGGGAACTGAAGCTTTCTTT
CDR3 protein: CASSPDRQGGTEAFF

V gene: TRBV5-1
clone size: -
D gene: TRBD1
J gene: TRBJ1-6
CDR3 DNA: TGCGCCAGCAGCTTCGGGACAGGGGTAGGTAATTCACCCCTCCACTTT
CDR3 protein: CASSFGTGVGNSPLHF